These T cell receptor beta chains were read from a single sample in a study of somatic mutations in cytotoxic T cells in rheumatoid arthritis. Assay used: immunoSEQ multiplex PCR; TCRdb lists only in-frame clones, some missing. The data contain 35,000 to 45,000 clones, 84% of them singletons. The sequenced material came from CD8+ T cells sorted from blood. These receptors were taken from a man between 35 and 55 years old in good health. The CDR3 runs from the conserved cysteine through the conserved F or W. The D gene is left open where the match is weak. Where a row states a size, it is once, few, many or the class of an expanded clone; other rows omit it.

d_call | clone_size | j_call | v_call | cdr3_nt | cdr3_aa
NA | NA | TRBJ2-7 | TRBV5-4 | TGTGCCAGCAGCCCAGGCATATCCTACGAGCAGTACTTC | CASSPGISYEQYF
TRBD1 | NA | TRBJ2-3 | TRBV28 | TGTGCCAGCAGTATAGTACCGGGACAGGGGACAGATACGCAGTATTTT | CASSIVPGQGTDTQYF
TRBD2 | NA | TRBJ2-7 | TRBV28 | TGTGCCAGCAGTTCCCGGCCGGGACTAGCGGGAAAAGGGTACGAGCAGTACTTC | CASSSRPGLAGKGYEQYF
TRBD2 | NA | TRBJ2-2 | TRBV9 | TGTGCCAGCAGCTTCCGACTAGCCAGCCCCACCGGGGAGCTGTTTTTT | CASSFRLASPTGELFF
NA | NA | TRBJ2-2 | TRBV5-5 | TGTGCCAGCAGCTTGGGGCCCAGGGGTAAGGCCACCGGGGAGCTGTTTTTT | CASSLGPRGKATGELFF
NA | NA | TRBJ2-3 | TRBV20-1 | TGCAGTGCTAAGATCACAGATACGCAGTATTTT | CSAKITDTQYF
NA | few | TRBJ2-7 | TRBV4-1 | TGCGCCAGCAGCCAAGGAAAAAGCTCCTACGAGCAGTACTTC | CASSQGKSSYEQYF
NA | NA | TRBJ2-7 | TRBV4-1 | TGCGCCAGCAGCCAAGCAGGGAACTCCTACGAGCAGTACTTC | CASSQAGNSYEQYF
TRBD1 | NA | TRBJ2-7 | TRBV28 | TGTGCCAGCAGTCTCCCTGGGACAGGGGTCTACGAGCAGTACTTC | CASSLPGTGVYEQYF
NA | NA | TRBJ2-3 | TRBV6-5 | TGTGCCAGCAGTTACGGCGTCGGAACAGATACGCAGTATTTT | CASSYGVGTDTQYF
TRBD2 | few | TRBJ2-1 | TRBV6-6 | TGTGCCAGCAGCCCCTCGGGAGGCGAAGGTGATGAGCAGTTCTTC | CASSPSGGEGDEQFF
TRBD1 | NA | TRBJ1-5 | TRBV7-8 | TGTGCCAGCAGCCACCCGGGACAGGATAGCAATCAGCCCCAGCATTTT | CASSHPGQDSNQPQHF
NA | NA | TRBJ1-2 | TRBV28 | TGTGCCAGCAGCTTTATTCAGCAGTCACACTCTAACTATGGCTACACCTTC | CASSFIQQSHSNYGYTF
NA | NA | TRBJ2-1 | TRBV28 | TGTGCCAGCAGTTTTCTAGGGGTCGATGAGCAGTTCTTC | CASSFLGVDEQFF
NA | NA | TRBJ2-5 | TRBV4-3 | TGCGCCAGCAGCCAGATAGGGGCTCCGGGCGAGACCCAGTACTTC | CASSQIGAPGETQYF
TRBD2 | NA | TRBJ2-3 | TRBV27 | TGTGCCAGCACGAAGCACCCGGGCGGGAGTATGGGCACAGATACGCAGTATTTT | CASTKHPGGSMGTDTQYF
NA | NA | TRBJ1-2 | TRBV5-1 | TGCGCCAGCAGCTTGTGGGAGAGTGATACATATGGCTACACCTTC | CASSLWESDTYGYTF
NA | few | TRBJ1-1 | TRBV27 | TGTGCCAGCAGTAGGTCAGGACCCATGAACACTGAAGCTTTCTTT | CASSRSGPMNTEAFF
NA | few | TRBJ1-4 | TRBV9 | TGTGCCAGCAGCACGAGTGGGGGGGCTAATGAAAAACTGTTTTTT | CASSTSGGANEKLFF
TRBD2 | NA | TRBJ2-7 | TRBV7-8 | TGTGCCAGCAGCTTAGGGTCTAGCGGGAAGTACGAGCAGTACTTC | CASSLGSSGKYEQYF
NA | NA | TRBJ1-4 | TRBV4-1 | TGCGCCAGCAGCCAAGAGACTTTCGTCACAACTAATGAAAAACTGTTTTTT | CASSQETFVTTNEKLFF
NA | NA | TRBJ2-7 | TRBV27 | TGTGCCAGCAGTTTCACCCCCCCGGCGCGTTACGAGCAGTACTTC | CASSFTPPARYEQYF
TRBD1 | NA | TRBJ1-5 | TRBV28 | TGTGCCAGCAGTTACAGTTACAGGGGAAATCAGCCCCAGCATTTT | CASSYSYRGNQPQHF
NA | NA | TRBJ2-7 | TRBV10-3 | TGTGCCATCAGTGAGCCCCAGGTGGCTACCTACGAGCAGTACTTC | CAISEPQVATYEQYF
NA | NA | TRBJ1-2 | TRBV9 | TGTGCCAGCAGCGTAGGGACATCGAACTATGGCTACACCTTC | CASSVGTSNYGYTF
TRBD2 | once | TRBJ2-3 | TRBV28 | TGTGCCAGCAGTTTACCCCTAGCGGGTGGTTTAGATACGCAGTATTTT | CASSLPLAGGLDTQYF
TRBD1 | NA | TRBJ1-2 | TRBV19 | TGTGCCAGTAGTACGGGACAGCGTCTGGGCTACACCTTC | CASSTGQRLGYTF
TRBD2 | few | TRBJ2-1 | TRBV6-5 | TGTGCCAGCAGTTACTTGGCGGGAGCGGACAATGAGCAGTTCTTC | CASSYLAGADNEQFF
TRBD2 | once | TRBJ2-3 | TRBV6-5 | TGTGCCAGCAGTTACGGAAGGCTAGCGGGAGATACGCAGTATTTT | CASSYGRLAGDTQYF
TRBD1 | NA | TRBJ2-7 | TRBV2 | TGTGCCAGCTGTACAGGGGAAATGGTTCCGGGAGAGCAGTACTTC | CASCTGEMVPGEQYF
NA | NA | TRBJ2-3 | TRBV27 | TGTGCCAGCAGTTGGACAGGCGGAGGGGATACGCAGTATTTT | CASSWTGGGDTQYF
NA | once | TRBJ1-3 | TRBV6-1 | TGTGCCAGCAGGACCGGCCCTTTCTCTGGAAACACCATATATTTT | CASRTGPFSGNTIYF
NA | NA | TRBJ1-5 | TRBV7-2 | TGTGCCAGCAGCTTTGGCCGAAGGGAGTCGGGAAATCAGCCCCAGCATTTT | CASSFGRRESGNQPQHF
TRBD2 | NA | TRBJ2-7 | TRBV10-3 | TGTGCCATCAGTGAGTCGCTAGCGGGAGGCCTAATCGAGCAGTACTTC | CAISESLAGGLIEQYF
TRBD2 | NA | TRBJ2-1 | TRBV5-1 | TGCGCCAGCAGCCCGACTAGCGGGGCGTACAATGAGCAGTTCTTC | CASSPTSGAYNEQFF
NA | NA | TRBJ2-2 | TRBV28 | TGTGCCAGCAGTTTGAACGGAAACACCGGGGAGCTGTTTTTT | CASSLNGNTGELFF
TRBD1 | NA | TRBJ1-5 | TRBV6-5 | TGTGCCAGCAGTCCGACAGGGGCTAATCAGCCCCAGCATTTT | CASSPTGANQPQHF
TRBD1 | NA | TRBJ2-1 | TRBV4-2 | TGTGCCAGCAGCCCCAAGGGACAGGGGGCCGTCAATGAGCAGTTCTTC | CASSPKGQGAVNEQFF
TRBD1 | NA | TRBJ1-1 | TRBV5-4 | TGTGCCAGCAGCCTAATGGGACAGGGAACTGAAGCTTTCTTT | CASSLMGQGTEAFF
NA | NA | TRBJ2-3 | TRBV6-4 | TGTGCCAGCAGTGTCGGGAGTAGAAGCACAGATACGCAGTATTTT | CASSVGSRSTDTQYF